These 13 T cell receptor beta chains originate from one sample sequenced in a study of cytomegalovirus exposure and HLA in healthy donors. The primer mix had 60 Vbeta and 13 Jbeta primers. Some clones are missing from TCRdb's copy, which holds only in-frame ones; the method was immunoSEQ multiplex PCR. The table includes 150,000 to 200,000 clones, roughly 79% detected once. The sample was PBMCs. All receptors derive from a man aged 25-40 years in good health and CMV-seronegative.

CDR3 in amino acids: CASSVLGLAGTDTQYF. DNA of the CDR3: TGTGCCAGCAGCGTGCTGGGACTAGCGGGCACAGATACGCAGTATTTT. J is TRBJ2-3 and V is TRBV9; TRBD2 agrees at 11 bases. The CDR3 is made up of 16 amino acids. Trimming at V came to 2 bases and at J to 1 base, leaving 3 bases not matched to a gene. Germline assignment: CDR1 SGDLS and CDR2 YYNGEE.

V gene TRBV15 combines with J gene TRBJ1-5; 9 nucleotides match TRBD1. The junction had 3 bases not matched to a gene; V was cut back by 5 bases and J by 1 base. The germline gives CDR1 LNHNV, CDR2 YYDKDF (reference sequence). The CDR3 sequence is 15 residues long. The CDR3, as DNA: TGTGCCACCAGCGGGGACAGGGCGAGCAATCAGCCCCAGCATTTT. Residues: CATSGDRASNQPQHF.

The rearrangement links TRBV10-3 to TRBJ1-2; D uncertain. Germline CDR1 is ENHRY and CDR2 is SYGVKD. V lost 8 bases, J lost 7 bases, and 11 bases lay in between. This CDR3 has 11 amino acids. The CDR3 loop is CAIRLEGGYTF. CDR3 DNA: TGTGCCATCCGGCTTGAGGGTGGCTACACCTTC.

Comments on this clone: The germline gene is not matched at one end of the junction; a read error may be the cause. The rearrangement uses TRBV7-2 and TRBJ1-3; tentative D call: TRBD1 (6 bases). This CDR3 contains 15 residues. Germline CDR1 is SGHTA and CDR2 is FQGNSA. CDR3 in DNA: TGTGCCAGCAGATTAGGGACACCCTGGGGAAACACCATATATTTT. Translated: CASRLGTPWGNTIYF.

This chain connects TRBV15 to TRBJ1-1; TRBD1 matches at 8 bases. V shed 0 bases and J 1 base; nucleotides not matched to a gene: 1. The CDR3 covers 15 residues. Germline values: CDR1 LNHNV, CDR2 YYDKDF (reference sequence). In DNA, the CDR3 is TGTGCCACCAGCAGAGATGACAGGGGGAACACTGAAGCTTTCTTT. Protein: CATSRDDRGNTEAFF.

The chain employs TRBV2 and TRBJ1-6; 7 nucleotides match TRBD1. J gave up 6 bases and V 10 bases, and 15 bases lay outside the gene matches. The CDR3 totals 16 residues. Germline V gives CDR1 SNHLY, CDR2 FYNNEI. This CDR3 reads CATNEQEGALNSPLHF. The CDR3 coding sequence is TGTGCCACTAATGAACAGGAGGGGGCGCTTAATTCACCCCTCCACTTT. Combining the CDR3 with reference TRBV2 and TRBJ1-6 gives the whole variable domain EPEVTQTPSHQVTQMGQEVILRCVPISNHLYFYWYRQILGQKVEFLVSFYNNEISEKSEIFDDQFSVERPDGSNFTLKIRSTKLEDSAMYFCATNEQEGALNSPLHFGNGTRLTVT.

The rearrangement joins TRBV5-3 to TRBJ1-5; D not certain. TRBV5-3 is an open reading frame, and its role is uncertain. V gave up 0 bases and J gave up 5 bases, with 9 bases separating them. The CDR3 is 14 residues long. CDR3 loop: CARSLVSGDQPQHF. The CDR3 DNA is TGTGCCAGAAGCTTGGTTTCCGGGGATCAGCCCCAGCATTTT.

A single count supports this clone. V usage is TRBV2 and J usage is TRBJ2-1, with 13 bases aligning to TRBD2. The CDR3 has 14 residues. The V gene end was trimmed by 11 bases and the J gene end by 9 bases; junction bases not matched to a gene: 10. Germline lookup yields CDR1 SNHLY and CDR2 FYNNEI. The CDR3 nucleotides read TGTGCCTTGGGTCGACTAGCGGGAGGAGGTGAGCAGTTCTTC. Protein sequence: CALGRLAGGGEQFF.

The chain carries TRBV5-1 and TRBJ2-5, with D tentatively TRBD2 (5 bases). Trimming shortened V by 3 bases and J by 5 bases, and 23 bases separated the two germline ends. The CDR3 sequence is 17 residues long. Germline V lookup: CDR1 SGHRS, CDR2 YFSETQ. The CDR3, as DNA: TGCGCCAGCAGCTGGATAACAACAGCGGAGGAGTCGGAGACCCAGTACTTC. Amino acid sequence: CASSWITTAEESETQYF.

The rearrangement uses TRBV6-1 and TRBJ2-1; D is possibly TRBD1 (5 bases). The CDR3 has 14 amino acids. Trimming pared 2 bases from V and 11 bases from J, leaving 16 bases between. Germline V gene lookup returns CDR1 MNHNS and CDR2 SASEGT. CDR3 amino acids: CASSERGQARQQFF. CDR3 sequence (DNA): TGTGCCAGCAGTGAACGAGGACAAGCCCGTCAGCAGTTCTTC.

The chain combines TRBV27 with TRBJ2-5; the match to TRBD2 covers 11 bases. Germline CDR1 MNHEY, CDR2 SMNVEV (reference sequence). The length of the CDR3 is 15 residues. The trim removed 5 bases at V and 4 bases at J, leaving 6 bases unmatched. Here the CDR3 reads CASSRDLAGGETQYF. Written as DNA, the CDR3 is TGTGCCAGCAGTCGAGACCTAGCGGGAGGAGAGACCCAGTACTTC.

This clone was detected only a few times. The V call is TRBV10-1, the J call TRBJ1-1, with D unclear. Germline lookup yields CDR1 WNHNN and CDR2 SYGVQD (reference sequence). The CDR3 spans 13 residues. V shed 9 bases and J shed 3 bases, with 14 bases lying between them. CDR3 sequence: CASSDRMDTEAFF. As DNA, the CDR3 is TGCGCCAGTAGCGATCGGATGGACACTGAAGCTTTCTTT.

The chain joins TRBV7-8 to TRBJ2-7; D is possibly TRBD1 (5 bases). This CDR3 region has 14 residues. Germline values: CDR1 SGHVS, CDR2 FQNEAQ. V was shortened by 1 base and J by 9 bases, with 16 bases between the two germline ends. The CDR3 reads CASSLGGQSRVQYF. In DNA form, the CDR3 reads TGTGCCAGCAGCTTAGGTGGCCAAAGCAGGGTGCAGTACTTC.